Each of the 23 T cell receptor beta chains below was sequenced from the same sample in a study of cytomegalovirus exposure and HLA in healthy donors. The PCR made use of 60 Vbeta and 13 Jbeta primers. Generated by immunoSEQ multiplex PCR, the TCRdb table keeps only in-frame clones and is missing some. The sample includes about 180,000 clones, around 80% seen only once; the top ten take around 2.4%. Sequencing was done on a sample of PBMCs. These receptors originate from a female donor in good health and CMV-seronegative.

The DNA for the CDR3 is TGTGCCAGCAGCCCGGGAGGTTCTCTCTACGAGCAGTACTTC. Amino acids: CASSPGGSLYEQYF. The chain joins TRBV28 to TRBJ2-7; 7 bases fit TRBD2. This CDR3 is built from 14 residues. Germline V gene lookup returns CDR1 MDHEN and CDR2 SYDVKM. V was pared by 6 bases and J by 3 bases, with 8 bases of the junction left unmatched. The whole variable domain, filled in from reference TRBV28 and TRBJ2-7, reads DVKVTQSSRYLVKRTGEKVFLECVQDMDHENMFWYRQDPGLGLRLIYFSYDVKMKEKGDIPEGYSVSREKKERFSLILESASTNQTSMYLCASSPGGSLYEQYFGPGTRLTVT.

About this clone: Other DNA sequences in the sample encode the same CDR3. J is TRBJ2-2 and V is TRBV12-5; the D gene is possibly TRBD2 (6 bases). The ends were cut back, 0 bases at V and 8 bases at J, with 19 bases in the middle. The germline V gene encodes CDR1 LGHNT and CDR2 FRNRAP. The CDR3 extends over 17 amino acids. CDR3 nucleotide sequence: TGTGCTAGTGGTTTGGTAAGAGGATTGGACCTAGCGGGGGAGCTGTTTTTT. It yields the protein CASGLVRGLDLAGELFF.

The DNA of the CDR3 is TGTGCCAGCAGCTTGTCAGCAGGCCTTTACTACGAGCAGTACTTC. It yields the protein CASSLSAGLYYEQYF. The chain links TRBV5-5 to TRBJ2-7; no definite D call. The V end lost 1 base, the J end lost 3 bases, and 14 bases lay between the germline ends. This CDR3 spans 15 amino acids. The V gene's germline CDR1 is SGHKS and CDR2 YYEKEE (reference sequence).

In DNA form, the CDR3 reads TGTGCCAGCAGTTTCGAGACAGGGTCATACAATGAGCAGTTCTTC. As protein: CASSFETGSYNEQFF. The chain combines TRBV27 with TRBJ2-1, with 7 bases aligning to TRBD1. This CDR3 region has 15 residues. CDR1 and CDR2 (germline): MNHEY, SMNVEV (reference sequence). V shed 3 bases and J 4 bases; nucleotides not matched to a gene: 6.

This clone appeared a single time. Other DNA sequences in this specimen translate into the identical CDR3. The V gene is TRBV14, the J gene TRBJ1-1; weak D call: TRBD1 (6 bases). CDR1 is SGHDN and CDR2 is FVKESK in the germline V gene. Trimming removed 0 bases at V and 5 bases at J, with 7 bases between. The CDR3 covers 13 residues. The DNA of the CDR3 is TGTGCCAGCAGCCAAGACAGGGGAACTGAAGCTTTCTTT. Protein sequence: CASSQDRGTEAFF.

The chain joins TRBV15 to TRBJ1-1, with D tentatively TRBD1 (6 bases). The V and J ends lost 8 bases and 7 bases respectively, with 14 bases between them. The length of the CDR3 is 12 residues. The germline V gene has CDR1 LNHNV and CDR2 YYDKDF (reference sequence). CDR3 protein: CATGDPGDEAFF. The CDR3 DNA follows: TGTGCCACCGGAGATCCAGGGGATGAAGCTTTCTTT. The full variable domain, in which reference TRBV15 and TRBJ1-1 provide the parts outside the CDR3, is DAMVIQNPRYQVTQFGKPVTLSCSQTLNHNVMYWYQQKSSQAPKLLFHYYDKDFNNEADTPDNFQSRRPNTSFCFLDIRSPGLGDTAMYLCATGDPGDEAFFGQGTRLTVV.

The rearrangement uses TRBV7-2 and TRBJ2-1, with D possibly being TRBD2 (5 bases). Germline values: CDR1 SGHTA, CDR2 FQGNSA. V was cut by 5 bases and J by 0 bases, with 17 bases left in between. The CDR3 length is 17 residues. CDR3 protein: CASSQEGAEFSYNEQFF. The CDR3 bases are TGTGCCAGCAGCCAAGAAGGAGCGGAATTCTCCTACAATGAGCAGTTCTTC.

CDR3 in amino acids: CASAEYWTSGTYNEQFF. In DNA form, the CDR3 reads TGTGCCAGCGCCGAGTACTGGACTAGCGGAACCTACAATGAGCAGTTCTTC. The rearrangement joins TRBV27 to TRBJ2-1; 10 nucleotides line up with TRBD2. V dropped 8 bases and J dropped 2; count of bases not matched to a gene: 12. The germline V gene encodes CDR1 MNHEY and CDR2 SMNVEV (reference sequence). CDR3 length: 17 amino acids.

V usage is TRBV27 and J usage is TRBJ1-5; no clear D gene. CDR3 length: 13 amino acids. With 6 bases removed from V and 4 bases from J, the gap between germline ends came to 10 bases. Per germline, CDR1 MNHEY and CDR2 SMNVEV (reference sequence). The CDR3 DNA sequence: TGTGCCAGCAGCCCCTACAGAAATCAGCCCCAGCATTTT. Its translation is CASSPYRNQPQHF.

This chain connects TRBV5-1 to TRBJ2-5; no reliable D call. Germline V CDR1 and CDR2: SGHRS, YFSETQ. The CDR3 extends over 14 amino acids. V was trimmed by 0 bases and J by 5 bases, leaving 11 bases between them. CDR3 loop: CASSLGNMEETQYF. The CDR3 bases are TGCGCCAGCAGCTTGGGGAATATGGAGGAGACCCAGTACTTC.

The chain employs TRBV30 and TRBJ2-2; perhaps TRBD1 as D (6 bases). Trimming removed 5 bases at V and 6 bases at J, with 10 bases between. The CDR3 totals 12 residues. Germline lookup yields CDR1 GTSNPN and CDR2 SVGIG (reference sequence). Here the CDR3 DNA reads TGTGCCTGGTATAAGGGGGCCGGGGAGCTGTTTTTT. This translates into CAWYKGAGELFF.

The rearrangement links TRBV7-8 to TRBJ2-7; D unclear. The V gene lost 8 bases and the J gene lost 0 bases, with 11 bases spanning the gap. CDR3 length: 13 residues. The germline CDR1 and CDR2 sequences are SGHVS and FQNEAQ. CDR3 sequence (DNA): TGTGCCAGCGGATCGACTTACTCCTACGAGCAGTACTTC. Protein: CASGSTYSYEQYF.

Concerning this clone: An end of the junction differs from the germline gene, which may be a read error. The V and J genes are TRBV6-6 and TRBJ1-2; 7 bases are shared with TRBD1. The CDR3 is made up of 15 amino acids. CDR1 is MNHNY, CDR2 SVGAGI, per germline (reference sequence). The CDR3 reads CASSDSAEGAGGYTF. CDR3 sequence (DNA): TGTGCCAGCAGTGACTCGGCGGAGGGGGCGGGAGGCTACACCTTC.

The CDR3 nucleotides are TGTGCCAGCAGCTTAGACCAGGAGAACACTGAAGCTTTCTTT. Translating gives CASSLDQENTEAFF. V usage is TRBV7-9 and J usage is TRBJ1-1; D is unclear. The V and J ends lost 1 base and 1 base respectively, with 7 bases between them. The germline V gene has CDR1 SEHNR and CDR2 FQNEAQ (reference sequence). The CDR3 totals 14 residues.

This clone appeared a few times. The chain links TRBV4-2 to TRBJ1-2; tentative D call: TRBD1 (5 bases). The CDR3 runs to 16 residues. Germline V CDR1 and CDR2: LGHNA, YNFKEQ. V was shortened by 1 base and J by 8 bases, with 20 bases between the two germline ends. Here the CDR3 reads CASSQVKGKQSYGYTF. CDR3 nucleotides: TGTGCCAGCAGCCAAGTAAAGGGGAAACAGTCTTACGGCTACACCTTC.

This chain uses TRBV5-1 with TRBJ2-1; 8 bases are shared with TRBD1. The CDR3 is 12 residues long. Germline CDR1 SGHRS, CDR2 YFSETQ. V lost 2 bases and J lost 10; bases outside the gene matches: 2. Written as DNA, the CDR3 is TGCGCCAGCAGCTTCCGGGACAGGGAGCAGTTCTTC. As protein: CASSFRDREQFF. Full variable domain (rest looked up from reference TRBV5-1 and TRBJ2-1): KAGVTQTPRYLIKTRGQQVTLSCSPISGHRSVSWYQQTPGQGLQFLFEYFSETQRNKGNFPGRFSGRQFSNSRSEMNVSTLELGDSALYLCASSFRDREQFFGPGTRLTVL.

The chain joins TRBV6-1 to TRBJ1-1; no reliable D call. The CDR3 sequence is 14 residues long. Trimming took 3 bases from V and 0 from J, leaving 8 bases between them. CDR1 and CDR2 from the germline V gene are MNHNS and SASEGT. The CDR3 region has the DNA TGTGCCAGCAGTGAGCGAACTGTGAACACTGAAGCTTTCTTT. As protein: CASSERTVNTEAFF.

This clone occurred a few times. V gene TRBV6-4 combines with J gene TRBJ2-1, with TRBD2 matching over 7 bases. The CDR3 is 15 residues long. J gave up 5 bases and V 2 bases, and 6 bases lay outside the gene matches. Germline V gives CDR1 MRHNA, CDR2 SNTAGT. The CDR3 loop is CASSDGLADHNEQFF. Here the CDR3 DNA reads TGTGCCAGCAGTGACGGGCTAGCGGATCACAATGAGCAGTTCTTC.

The V and J genes are TRBV7-2 and TRBJ2-7; TRBD1 agrees at 7 bases. The CDR3 has 13 residues. Trimming removed 5 bases from V and 5 bases from J; junction bases left unmatched: 6. CDR1 and CDR2 (germline): SGHTA, FQGNSA. The CDR3 nucleotides are TGTGCCAGCAGCACCACAGGGGTCCACGAGCAGTACTTC. As protein: CASSTTGVHEQYF.

This clone was counted between two and nine times. The V and J genes are TRBV7-8 and TRBJ2-7; D might be TRBD2 (5 bases). This CDR3 is 15 amino acids long. V dropped 2 bases and J dropped 4 bases, with 15 bases sitting between them. Germline CDR1 is SGHVS and CDR2 is FQNEAQ. The CDR3 DNA reads TGTGCCAGCAGCTTACCGGGAACCCGACTTTACGAGCAGTACTTC. Protein sequence: CASSLPGTRLYEQYF. The whole variable domain, filled in from reference TRBV7-8 and TRBJ2-7, reads GAGVSQSPRYKVAKRGQDVALRCDPISGHVSLFWYQQALGQGPEFLTYFQNEAQLDKSGLPSDRFFAERPEGSVSTLKIQRTQQEDSAVYLCASSLPGTRLYEQYFGPGTRLTVT.

The rearrangement links TRBV5-1 to TRBJ2-7; 7 positions agree with TRBD1. Germline assignment: CDR1 SGHRS and CDR2 YFSETQ. This CDR3 is built from 14 residues. V gave up 2 bases and J gave up 2 bases; unmatched junction bases: 4. The CDR3 DNA follows: TGCGCCAGCAGCTTTCCCGGACAGGCCTACGAGCAGTACTTC. Translating gives CASSFPGQAYEQYF.

The chain couples TRBV7-3 to TRBJ2-7; D remains ambiguous. V lost 3 bases to trimming and J lost 6 bases, with 12 bases between them. Germline CDR1 and CDR2: SGHTA and FQGTGA. CDR3 length: 13 residues. The CDR3 DNA is TGTGCCAGCAGCTTCGGTTCGGTCCGCGAGCAGTACTTC. Its protein is CASSFGSVREQYF.

The chain is built from TRBV28 and TRBJ1-2; TRBD1 agrees at 7 bases. This CDR3 comprises 16 residues. The germline V gene encodes CDR1 MDHEN and CDR2 SYDVKM. The V and J ends lost 5 bases and 8 bases, in that order; junction bases with no gene match: 17. CDR3 in amino acids: CASSPTLTGKRSGYTF. The DNA for the CDR3 is TGTGCCAGCAGTCCCACATTGACAGGGAAAAGGTCGGGCTACACCTTC.